This entry lists 10 T cell receptor beta chains sequenced from one sample in a study of shared clonotypes between healthy human individuals. Terminally differentiated effector memory CD45RA+ cells were excluded by CCR7 positive selection of CD45RO-negative cells. Assay: immunoSEQ multiplex PCR; the TCRdb copy retains only in-frame clones and omits some. Of roughly 2,000,000 clones in the sample, just over 90% are singletons; the top ten hold 1.5% to 2%. The sample was naive CD8+ T cells from PBMCs. The receptors derive from a man younger than 35 in good health. Some clones in this sample may be carry-over from other donors' samples.

This rearrangement joins TRBV10-3 to TRBJ2-1; 10 bases are shared with TRBD2. Germline-derived CDR1 and CDR2 are ENHRY and SYGVKD. This CDR3 has 17 residues. Losses at the gene ends were 2 bases for V and 5 bases for J; bases not matched to a gene: 9. The CDR3 loop reads CAISEGSSGSGNNEQFF. The CDR3 coding sequence is TGTGCCATCAGTGAGGGGTCTAGCGGGAGTGGAAACAATGAGCAGTTCTTC.

This chain connects TRBV4-2 to TRBJ2-1, with 12 bases fitting TRBD2. Germline V gene data show CDR1 as LGHNA and CDR2 as YNFKEQ. The CDR3 extends over 16 amino acids. Trimming removed 3 bases from V and 8 bases from J; junction bases left unmatched: 8. CDR3: CASSHGLAGRTDEQFF. The CDR3 bases are TGTGCCAGCAGCCACGGACTAGCGGGGAGGACAGATGAGCAGTTCTTC.

J is TRBJ1-2 and V is TRBV7-9; D is undetermined. Germline lookup yields CDR1 SEHNR and CDR2 FQNEAQ (reference sequence). The CDR3 extends over 15 amino acids. Trimming cost V 5 bases and J 5 bases, with 18 bases left between them. Here the CDR3 DNA reads TGTGCCAGCAGCCCGGGGTGGGCAGGTACTTATGGCTACACCTTC. Residues: CASSPGWAGTYGYTF. The whole variable domain, remainder taken from reference TRBV7-9 and TRBJ1-2, is DTGVSQNPRHKITKRGQNVTFRCDPISEHNRLYWYRQTLGQGPEFLTYFQNEAQLEKSRLLSDRFSAERPKGSFSTLEIQRTEQGDSAMYLCASSPGWAGTYGYTFGSGTRLTVV.

Regarding this clone: Within the sample, other DNA sequences also encode this same CDR3. V usage is TRBV29-1 and J usage is TRBJ2-2, with D perhaps matching TRBD1 (6 bases). V lost 5 bases, J lost 5 bases, and 9 bases lay in between. Germline values: CDR1 SQVTM, CDR2 ANQGSEA. The CDR3 consists of 12 residues. The CDR3 protein is CSVSTGTGELFF. CDR3 sequence (DNA): TGCAGCGTTTCGACAGGTACCGGGGAGCTGTTTTTT.

This rearrangement joins TRBV13 to TRBJ2-1, with D perhaps assigned TRBD1 or TRBD2 (5 bases each). The CDR3 consists of 15 residues. Trimming pared 5 bases from V and 7 bases from J, leaving 18 bases between. Germline CDR1 is PRHDT and CDR2 is FYEKMQ (reference sequence). The CDR3 DNA is TGTGCCAGCAGCCCCAGGGAGAGGGTAAGGAATGAGCAGTTCTTC. This gives the protein CASSPRERVRNEQFF.

The chain is built from TRBV28 and TRBJ2-4, with 10 bases aligning to TRBD2. The J segment lost 8 bases and the V segment lost 3 bases, leaving 10 bases of the junction unmatched. CDR1 is MDHEN and CDR2 is SYDVKM in the germline V gene. CDR3 length equals 16 residues. The CDR3 loop reads CASSFRWGLAGDIQYF. In DNA, the CDR3 is TGTGCCAGCAGTTTTCGTTGGGGGCTAGCGGGAGACATTCAGTACTTC.

With respect to this clone: Other DNA variants within this sample encode the same CDR3. J is TRBJ1-4 and V is TRBV11-2; tentatively, D is TRBD1 (5 bases). The germline CDR1 and CDR2 sequences are SGHAT and FQNNGV. V lost 5 bases to trimming and J lost 8 bases, with 9 bases between them. The CDR3 runs 12 residues. As DNA, the CDR3 is TGTGCCAGCAGCCTGAGGGGCGAAAAACTGTTTTTT. Translating it yields CASSLRGEKLFF.

The chain joins TRBV28 to TRBJ2-1; 8 positions agree with TRBD2. V lost 1 base to trimming and J lost 4 bases; unmatched junction nucleotides: 18. From germline, CDR1 is MDHEN and CDR2 SYDVKM. The CDR3 contains 20 residues. The CDR3 region has the DNA TGTGCCAGCAGTTTATCCGGGACTAGAAGTAGTGAGTCCCATTACAATGAGCAGTTCTTC. Translation gives CASSLSGTRSSESHYNEQFF.

The chain couples TRBV4-3 to TRBJ2-7, with D hard to call. The CDR3 has 15 amino acids. Trimming shortened V by 3 bases and J by 2 bases, and 14 bases separated the two germline ends. CDR1 and CDR2 (germline): LGHNA, YSLEER. The CDR3, as DNA: TGCGCCAGCAGCCAGGGCGCAACTCAAGCCTACGAGCAGTACTTC. This sequence encodes CASSQGATQAYEQYF.

The chain joins TRBV29-1 to TRBJ2-7; D perhaps matches TRBD2 (6 bases). There are 12 residues in the CDR3. Germline V gene lookup returns CDR1 SQVTM and CDR2 ANQGSEA. Trimming removed 5 bases at V and 4 bases at J, with 12 bases between. CDR3 in DNA: TGCAGCGTTTACGGGGAGGCGTACGAGCAGTACTTC. Protein: CSVYGEAYEQYF.